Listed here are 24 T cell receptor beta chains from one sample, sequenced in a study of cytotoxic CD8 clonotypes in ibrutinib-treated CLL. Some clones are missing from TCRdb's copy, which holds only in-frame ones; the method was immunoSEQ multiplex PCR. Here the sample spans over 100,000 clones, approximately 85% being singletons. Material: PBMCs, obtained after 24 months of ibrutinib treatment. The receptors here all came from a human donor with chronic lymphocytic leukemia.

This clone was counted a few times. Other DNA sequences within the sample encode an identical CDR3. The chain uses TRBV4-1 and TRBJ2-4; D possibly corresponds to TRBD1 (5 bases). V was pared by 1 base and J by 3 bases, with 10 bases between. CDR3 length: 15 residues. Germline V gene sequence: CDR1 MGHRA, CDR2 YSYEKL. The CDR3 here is CASSQGQGSKNIQYF. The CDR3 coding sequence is TGCGCCAGCAGCCAAGGTCAGGGTAGCAAAAACATTCAGTACTTC.

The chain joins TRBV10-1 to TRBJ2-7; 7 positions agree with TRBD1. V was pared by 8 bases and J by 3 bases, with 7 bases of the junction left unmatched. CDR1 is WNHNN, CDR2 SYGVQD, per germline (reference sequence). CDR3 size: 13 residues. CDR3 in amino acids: CASADRDSYEQYF. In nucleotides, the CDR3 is TGCGCCAGCGCCGACAGGGACAGCTACGAGCAGTACTTC.

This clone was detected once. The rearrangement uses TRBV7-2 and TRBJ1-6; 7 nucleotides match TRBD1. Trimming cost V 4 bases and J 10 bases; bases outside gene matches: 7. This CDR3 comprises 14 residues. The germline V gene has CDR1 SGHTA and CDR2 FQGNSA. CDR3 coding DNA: TGTGCCAGCAGCTCGACAGGGAACCTGTCACCCCTCCACTTT. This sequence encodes CASSSTGNLSPLHF.

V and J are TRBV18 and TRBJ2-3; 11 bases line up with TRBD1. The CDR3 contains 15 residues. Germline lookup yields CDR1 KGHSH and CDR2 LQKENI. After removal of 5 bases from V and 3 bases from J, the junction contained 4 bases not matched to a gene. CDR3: CASSRDRGRTDTQYF. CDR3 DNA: TGTGCCAGCTCAAGGGACAGGGGGAGGACAGATACGCAGTATTTT.

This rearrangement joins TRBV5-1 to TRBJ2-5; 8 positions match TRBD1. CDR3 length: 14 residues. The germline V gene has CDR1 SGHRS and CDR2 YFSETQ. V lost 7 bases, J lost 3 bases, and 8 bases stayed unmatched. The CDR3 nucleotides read TGCGCCAGCCCAAAACAACAGGGGGAAGAGACCCAGTACTTC. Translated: CASPKQQGEETQYF. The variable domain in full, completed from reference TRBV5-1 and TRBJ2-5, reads KAGVTQTPRYLIKTRGQQVTLSCSPISGHRSVSWYQQTPGQGLQFLFEYFSETQRNKGNFPGRFSGRQFSNSRSEMNVSTLELGDSALYLCASPKQQGEETQYFGPGTRLLVL.

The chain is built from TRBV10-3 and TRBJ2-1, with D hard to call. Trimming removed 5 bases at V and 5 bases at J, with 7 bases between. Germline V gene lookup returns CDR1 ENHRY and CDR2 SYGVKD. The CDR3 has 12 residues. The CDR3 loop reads CAISTENNEQFF. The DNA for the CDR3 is TGTGCCATCAGTACAGAGAACAATGAGCAGTTCTTC.

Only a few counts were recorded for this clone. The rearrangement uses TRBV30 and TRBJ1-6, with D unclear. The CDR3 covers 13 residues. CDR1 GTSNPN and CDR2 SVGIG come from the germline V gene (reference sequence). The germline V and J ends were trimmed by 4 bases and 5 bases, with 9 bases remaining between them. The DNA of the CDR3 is TGTGCCTGGAAGCAGGAAAATAATTCACCCCTCCACTTT. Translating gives CAWKQENNSPLHF.

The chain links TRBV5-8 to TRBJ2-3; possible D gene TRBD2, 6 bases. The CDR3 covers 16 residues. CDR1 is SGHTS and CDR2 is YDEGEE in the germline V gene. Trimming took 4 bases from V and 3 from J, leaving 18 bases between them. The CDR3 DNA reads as TGTGCCAGCAGCCGTCCGGGGACTCCCCCGACAGATACGCAGTATTTT. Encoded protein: CASSRPGTPPTDTQYF.

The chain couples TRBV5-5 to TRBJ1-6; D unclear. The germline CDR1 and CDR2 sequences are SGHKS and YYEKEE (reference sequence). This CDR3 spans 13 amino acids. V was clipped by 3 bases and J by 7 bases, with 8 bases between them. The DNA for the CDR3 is TGTGCCAGCAGCTGGGGAGGCAATTCACCCCTCCACTTT. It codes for CASSWGGNSPLHF.

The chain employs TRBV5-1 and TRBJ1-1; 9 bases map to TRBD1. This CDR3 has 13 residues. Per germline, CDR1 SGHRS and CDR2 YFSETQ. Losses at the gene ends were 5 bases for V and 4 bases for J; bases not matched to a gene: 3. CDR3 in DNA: TGCGCCAGCAGACAGACAGGGGGCACTGAAGCTTTCTTT. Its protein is CASRQTGGTEAFF.

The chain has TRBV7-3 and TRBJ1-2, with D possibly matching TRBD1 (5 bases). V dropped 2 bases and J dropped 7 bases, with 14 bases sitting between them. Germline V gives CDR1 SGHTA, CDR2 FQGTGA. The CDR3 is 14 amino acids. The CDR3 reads CASSLYQGLGGYTF. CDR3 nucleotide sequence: TGTGCCAGCAGCTTATATCAGGGTTTGGGTGGCTACACCTTC.

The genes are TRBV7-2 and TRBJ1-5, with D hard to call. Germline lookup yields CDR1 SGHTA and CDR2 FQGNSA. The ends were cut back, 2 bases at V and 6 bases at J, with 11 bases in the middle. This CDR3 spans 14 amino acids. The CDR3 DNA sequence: TGTGCCAGCAGCTTATTGGAATGGGGTCAGCCCCAGCATTTT. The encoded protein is CASSLLEWGQPQHF.

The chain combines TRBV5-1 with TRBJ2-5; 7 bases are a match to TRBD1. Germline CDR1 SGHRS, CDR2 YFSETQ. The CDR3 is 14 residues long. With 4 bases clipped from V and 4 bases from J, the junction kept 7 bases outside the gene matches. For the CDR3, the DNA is TGCGCCAGCAGCCCGACAGGGTGGGGAGAGACCCAGTACTTC. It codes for CASSPTGWGETQYF.

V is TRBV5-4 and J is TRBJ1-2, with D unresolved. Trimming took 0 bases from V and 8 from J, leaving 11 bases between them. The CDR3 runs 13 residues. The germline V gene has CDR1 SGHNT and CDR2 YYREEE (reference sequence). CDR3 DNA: TGTGCCAGCAGCTTGGATAGGGTTGTAGGCTACACCTTC. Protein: CASSLDRVVGYTF.

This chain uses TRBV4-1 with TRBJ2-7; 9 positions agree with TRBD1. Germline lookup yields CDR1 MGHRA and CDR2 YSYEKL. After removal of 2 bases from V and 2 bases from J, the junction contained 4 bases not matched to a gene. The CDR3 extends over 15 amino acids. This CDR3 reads CASSQLGDRAYEQYF. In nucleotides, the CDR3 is TGCGCCAGCAGCCAACTCGGGGACAGGGCCTACGAGCAGTACTTC.

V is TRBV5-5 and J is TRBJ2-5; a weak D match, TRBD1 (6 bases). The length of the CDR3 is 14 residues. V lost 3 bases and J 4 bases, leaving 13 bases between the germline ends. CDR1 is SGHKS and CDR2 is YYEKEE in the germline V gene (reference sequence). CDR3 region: CASSSDRWGETQYF. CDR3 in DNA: TGTGCCAGCAGCTCGGACAGATGGGGAGAGACCCAGTACTTC.

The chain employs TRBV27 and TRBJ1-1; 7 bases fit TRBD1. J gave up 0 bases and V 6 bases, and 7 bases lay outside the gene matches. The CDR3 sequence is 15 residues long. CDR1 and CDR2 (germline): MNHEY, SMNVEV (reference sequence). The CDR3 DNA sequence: TGTGCCAGCAGGCTTCGACAGGGATTGAACACTGAAGCTTTCTTT. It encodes CASRLRQGLNTEAFF.

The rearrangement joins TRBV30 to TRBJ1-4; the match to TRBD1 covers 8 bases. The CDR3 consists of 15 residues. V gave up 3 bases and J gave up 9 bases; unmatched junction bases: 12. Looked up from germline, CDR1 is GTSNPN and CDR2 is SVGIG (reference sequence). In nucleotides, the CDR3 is TGTGCCTGGAGGGCCCTCAGGGGGCAGTCGCAAAAACTGTTTTTT. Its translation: CAWRALRGQSQKLFF. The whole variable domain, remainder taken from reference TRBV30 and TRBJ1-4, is SQTIHQWPATLVQPVGSPLSLECTVEGTSNPNLYWYRQAAGRGLQLLFYSVGIGQISSEVPQNLSASRPQDRQFILSSKKLLLSDSGFYLCAWRALRGQSQKLFFGSGTQLSVL.

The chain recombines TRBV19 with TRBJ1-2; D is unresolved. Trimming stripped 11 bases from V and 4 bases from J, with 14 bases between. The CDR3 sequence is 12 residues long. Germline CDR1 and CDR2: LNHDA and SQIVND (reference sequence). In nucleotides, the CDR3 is TGTGCCTGGATTTCGGGGTTCTATGGCTACACCTTC. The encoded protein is CAWISGFYGYTF.

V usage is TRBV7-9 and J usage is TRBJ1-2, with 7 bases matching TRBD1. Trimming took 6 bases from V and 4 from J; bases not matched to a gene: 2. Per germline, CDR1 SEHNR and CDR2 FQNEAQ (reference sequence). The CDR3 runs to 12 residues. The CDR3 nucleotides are TGTGCCAGCAGGCGACAGGGCTATGGCTACACCTTC. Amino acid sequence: CASRRQGYGYTF.

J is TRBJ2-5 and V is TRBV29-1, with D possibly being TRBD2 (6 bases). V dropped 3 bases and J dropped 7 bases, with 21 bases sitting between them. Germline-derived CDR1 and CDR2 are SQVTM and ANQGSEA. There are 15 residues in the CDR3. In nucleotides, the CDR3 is TGCAGCGTTGACACGGTTAGCGGATTAAAAGGGACCCAGTACTTC. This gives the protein CSVDTVSGLKGTQYF.

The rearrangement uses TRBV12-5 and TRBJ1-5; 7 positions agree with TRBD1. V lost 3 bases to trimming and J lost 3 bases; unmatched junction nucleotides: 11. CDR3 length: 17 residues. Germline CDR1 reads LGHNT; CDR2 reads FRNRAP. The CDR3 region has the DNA TGTGCTAGTGGTTTCCGTAAGGGACAGTTGAACAATCAGCCCCAGCATTTT. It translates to CASGFRKGQLNNQPQHF.

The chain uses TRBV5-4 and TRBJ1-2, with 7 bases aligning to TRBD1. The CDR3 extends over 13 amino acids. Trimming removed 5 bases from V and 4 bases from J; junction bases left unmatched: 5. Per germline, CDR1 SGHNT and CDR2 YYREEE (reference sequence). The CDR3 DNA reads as TGTGCCAGCAGTCGGGACAGCCTCTATGGCTACACCTTC. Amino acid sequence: CASSRDSLYGYTF.

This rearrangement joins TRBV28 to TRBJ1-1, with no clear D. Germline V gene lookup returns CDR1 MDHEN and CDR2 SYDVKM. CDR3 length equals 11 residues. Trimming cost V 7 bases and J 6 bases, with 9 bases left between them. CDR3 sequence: CASKNRPEAFF. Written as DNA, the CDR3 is TGTGCCAGCAAAAATCGGCCTGAAGCTTTCTTT.